The sequence of this T cell receptor (beta chain) was determined in a study of CD8 T cells in Susac syndrome (dated by TCRdb to about 2019). General notes on the study: Of the Susac syndrome patients who were sequenced, more than five had clinically active disease and roughly 8 were in clinical remission. The study used repertoire sequencing to test whether antigen drove CD8+ T cell activation and differentiation in Susac syndrome. At the time of blood withdrawal, Susac syndrome patients were either therapy-naive, taking corticosteroids (with some also receiving IVIg), or on IVIg alone.

RNA was extracted using the RNeasy kit, and 0.5 to 1 microgram was reverse transcribed with random hexamers. The immunoSEQ multiplex PCR assay, covering 54 Vbeta and 13 Jbeta segments, was used to amplify TCR beta CDR3 regions. Bias from PCR amplification was corrected by using a synthetic template baseline for primer optimization and for computational correction. The authors processed their data as follows. Reads were annotated to V, D and J genes per IMGT and analyzed with immunoSEQ Analyzer, keeping only productive sequences. To calculate clonality, Shannon entropy was normalized by log2 of the number of productive unique sequences and then subtracted from one. For each patient and control, public and private clones were evaluated among the 100 most prevalent clones. A clone was defined as Susac-specific if it was absent from the healthy and MS cohorts, from some 980 published viral clones and from other ImmuneACCESS disease sequences. Using fastp at Q25 and MiXCR, TCRdb reprocessed the public reads and kept productive beta chains. Every entry covers one CDR3 protein and lists the most common genes and DNA from its rows. These V and J calls rely on TCRdb rather than the paper's analysis. Recorded for this sample are around 140,000 distinct CDR3 sequences; about 95% of them occurred a single time. The top ten clonotypes cover 0.14% of the sample.

Peripheral blood CD8+ and CD4+ T cells from healthy donors, Susac syndrome patients and multiple sclerosis patients were profiled using high-throughput TCR beta sequencing. Susac syndrome patients met recently defined diagnostic criteria for definite or probable disease. CD8+ TEMRA cells were enriched by FACS, while bulk CD8+ and CD4+ T cells were purified by magnetic negative isolation. Blood was collected in EDTA tubes and processed within 24 hours, with PBMCs isolated through density gradient centrifugation. PBMCs intended for TCR sequencing were frozen in liquid nitrogen and were later thawed in a 37 degrees C water bath. Purity of sorted or isolated CD4+, CD8+ and CD8+ TEMRA cells was at least 90%. Per the germline V gene, MRHNA is the CDR1 and SNTAGT is the CDR2. From its cysteine to its phenylalanine, the CDR3 spans 15 amino acids. Just the 45-base CDR3 DNA is kept, in frame starting at base 1. The germline ends are 6 bases apart after V is trimmed by 2 bases and J by 1 base.

Summary of the overall study and its limitations: In the CD4+ T cell repertoire of Susac syndrome patients, clonal expansion was not detected. The TCR sequencing and HLA analysis was acknowledged to have included a relatively small number of individuals.

Comment on this clonotype: The clone's antigen remains unknown. One base away there is no much larger clone; base qualities are not given.

This TCR was sampled from a human donor with Susac syndrome. The sequencing input was CD4+ T cells from PBMCs. The chain employs TRBV6-4 and TRBJ2-6; TRBD2 is possibly the D segment (6 matching bases). The CDR3 reads as follows: CASSDGGSGANVLTF. The nucleotides are TGTGCCAGCAGTGACGGGGGGTCTGGGGCCAACGTCCTGACTTTC.